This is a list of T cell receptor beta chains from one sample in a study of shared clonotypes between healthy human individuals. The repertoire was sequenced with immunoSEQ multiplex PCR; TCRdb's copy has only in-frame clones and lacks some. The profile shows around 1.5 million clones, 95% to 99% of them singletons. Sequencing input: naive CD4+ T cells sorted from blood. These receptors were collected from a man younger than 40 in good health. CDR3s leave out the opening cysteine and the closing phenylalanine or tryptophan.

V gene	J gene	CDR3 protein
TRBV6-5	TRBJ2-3	ASSPRGGNTDTQY
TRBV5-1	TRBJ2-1	ASESGALGSYNEQF
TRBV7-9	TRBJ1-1	ASSSREERSEAF
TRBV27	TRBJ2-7	ASSYDLGSSYEQY
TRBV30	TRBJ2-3	AWSVQSGSTDTQY
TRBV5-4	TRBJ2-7	ASTSISTGEQY
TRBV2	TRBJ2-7	ASSLRGLAGGEQY
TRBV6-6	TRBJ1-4	ASSRTGGREKLF
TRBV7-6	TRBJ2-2	ASSLVASGSSDTGELF
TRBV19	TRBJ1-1	ASSITPATNTEAF
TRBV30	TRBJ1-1	AWSEGLDTEAF
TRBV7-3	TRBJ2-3	ASSSSRTDTQY
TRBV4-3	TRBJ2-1	ASSGRRDEQF
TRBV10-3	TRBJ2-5	AISVLNSRGGTQY
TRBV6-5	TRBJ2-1	ASKGLAGSYNEQF
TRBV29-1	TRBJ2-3	SAMGGDTQY
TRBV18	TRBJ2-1	ASSSRGTGGNEQF
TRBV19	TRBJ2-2	ASSIASGTTGELF
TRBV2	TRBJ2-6	ASGVKWGSGANVLT
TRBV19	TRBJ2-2	ASIWTGRNTGELF
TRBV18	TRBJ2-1	ASSGRDRAYNEQF
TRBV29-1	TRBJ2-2	SVQPGQGGGELF
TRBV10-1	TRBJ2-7	ASSEGLAGYYEQY
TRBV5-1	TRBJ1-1	ASSTSGTSFTEAF
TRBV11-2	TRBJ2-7	ASSLAGGHYEQY
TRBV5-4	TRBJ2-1	ASSSRQDNEQF
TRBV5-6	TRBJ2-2	ASSNRDRSTGELF
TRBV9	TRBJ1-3	ASSVLPGAGVISGNTIY
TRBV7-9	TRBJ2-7	ASSFKGSSYEQY
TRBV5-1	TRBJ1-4	ASSDPRKGQEKLF
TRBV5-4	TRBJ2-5	ASSLRGSETQY
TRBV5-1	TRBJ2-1	ASSLPRTSGRAINEQF
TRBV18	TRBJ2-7	ASSPPTGGAYEQY
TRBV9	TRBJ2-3	ASSVVPGADTQY
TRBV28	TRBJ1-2	ASSLNPYGYT
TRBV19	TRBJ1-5	ASNERQGANQPQH
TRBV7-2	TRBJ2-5	ASSSHGGGGETQY
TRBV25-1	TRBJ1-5	ASSESTGAVGNQPQH
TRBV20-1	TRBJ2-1	SFPAFDEQF
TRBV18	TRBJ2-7	ASSSREFSYEQY
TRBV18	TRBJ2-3	ASSRRTGDTDTQY